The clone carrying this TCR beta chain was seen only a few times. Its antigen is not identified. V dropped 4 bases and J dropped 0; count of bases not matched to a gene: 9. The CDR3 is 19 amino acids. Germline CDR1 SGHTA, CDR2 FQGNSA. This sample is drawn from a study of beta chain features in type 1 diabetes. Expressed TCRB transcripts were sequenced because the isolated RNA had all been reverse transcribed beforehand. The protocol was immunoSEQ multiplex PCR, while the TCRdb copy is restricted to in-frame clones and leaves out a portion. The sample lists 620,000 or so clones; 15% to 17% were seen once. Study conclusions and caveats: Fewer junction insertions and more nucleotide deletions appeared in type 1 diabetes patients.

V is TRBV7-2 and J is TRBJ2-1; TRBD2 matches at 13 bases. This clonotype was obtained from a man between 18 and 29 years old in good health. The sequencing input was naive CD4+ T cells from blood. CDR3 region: CASSSPGLAGSGSYNEQFF. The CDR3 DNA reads TGTGCCAGCAGCTCACCGGGACTAGCGGGATCTGGCTCCTACAATGAGCAGTTCTTC.